These 18 T cell receptor beta chains originate from one sample sequenced in a study of blood T cell repertoires in COVID-19. Produced via immunoSEQ multiplex PCR; TCRdb's table is partial and in-frame only. The table records about 290,000 clones, around nine tenths of them present only once. The sequencing sample was made of PBMCs or T cells enriched from blood (not recorded which). All receptors come from a woman aged 40 to 50 who had recovered from COVID-19.

This chain links TRBV2 with TRBJ2-7; 8 nucleotides align to TRBD1. CDR1 is SNHLY, CDR2 FYNNEI, per germline. The CDR3 consists of 14 residues. The V and J ends lost 7 bases and 1 base, in that order; junction bases with no gene match: 6. CDR3 amino acids: CASNRDRPSYEQYF. Written as DNA, the CDR3 is TGTGCCAGCAACCGGGACAGGCCGTCCTACGAGCAGTACTTC.

The J gene is TRBJ2-5, the V gene TRBV4-1; D is unclear. The CDR3 is 13 amino acids. Trimming took 4 bases from V and 4 from J, leaving 10 bases between them. Germline assignment: CDR1 MGHRA and CDR2 YSYEKL. CDR3 amino acids: CASSPQSGETQYF. Written as DNA, the CDR3 is TGCGCCAGCAGCCCTCAGTCAGGAGAGACCCAGTACTTC.

On this clone: The junction departs from the called germline gene at one end, perhaps through a read error. The chain has TRBV6-2 or TRBV6-3 and TRBJ2-1, with TRBD2 matching 8 bases. The V gene's germline CDR1 is MNHEY and CDR2 SVGEGT. The CDR3 covers 14 residues. This CDR3 reads CASSHSLGTSEQFF. CDR3 DNA: TGTGCCAGCAGTCACTCCTTAGGGACTAGTGAGCAGTTCTTC.

The gene calls are TRBV24-1 and TRBJ2-2; tentative D call: TRBD2 (5 bases). Trimming took off 4 bases at V and 4 bases at J, with 12 bases between the two ends. The CDR3 covers 15 residues. Germline V lookup: CDR1 KGHDR, CDR2 SFDVKD. The CDR3 loop is CATSDGRRGTGELFF. As DNA, the CDR3 is TGTGCCACCAGTGACGGGCGCCGGGGCACCGGGGAGCTGTTTTTT.

The CDR3 DNA sequence: TGTGGTAGCCACCCGGGTAGCAATCAGCCCCAGCATTTT. Translation: CGSHPGSNQPQHF. This chain joins TRBV2 and TRBJ1-5; the D is unclear. Germline values: CDR1 SNHLY, CDR2 FYNNEI. This CDR3 contains 13 residues.

This chain joins TRBV2 and TRBJ1-2; the D is unclear. The CDR3 extends over 15 amino acids. CDR1 is SNHLY and CDR2 is FYNNEI in the germline V gene. V was pared by 4 bases and J by 4 bases, with 16 bases between. CDR3 region: CASSVQPARSYGYTF. The DNA for the CDR3 is TGTGCCAGCAGTGTGCAGCCAGCGCGCTCCTATGGCTACACCTTC.

V gene TRBV5-5 combines with J gene TRBJ1-2; D ambiguous. The CDR3 contains 14 residues. V lost 7 bases and J lost 2, with 15 bases in between. Looked up from germline, CDR1 is SGHKS and CDR2 is YYEKEE (reference sequence). CDR3 sequence (DNA): TGTGCCAGCGGACTAATGAAGGGAAACTATGGCTACACCTTC. Translated, it gives CASGLMKGNYGYTF.

This chain links TRBV7-6 with TRBJ1-1, with D perhaps matching TRBD1 (5 bases). The germline V gene encodes CDR1 SGHVS and CDR2 FNYEAQ. This CDR3 has 15 residues. The V and J ends lost 4 bases and 5 bases respectively, with 17 bases between them. CDR3 amino acids: CASSSSPGGETEAFF. In DNA, the CDR3 is TGTGCCAGCAGCTCTAGCCCGGGGGGGGAGACTGAAGCTTTCTTT.

The V gene is TRBV3-1 (or the pseudogene TRBV3-2), the J gene TRBJ1-4; D unresolved. This CDR3 contains 17 residues. The V and J ends lost 4 bases and 0 bases respectively, with 15 bases between them. Germline-derived CDR1 and CDR2 are LGHDT and YNNKEL (reference sequence). CDR3 sequence: CASSPRGWSTTNEKLFF. The CDR3 DNA follows: TGTGCCAGCAGCCCCCGTGGATGGAGCACAACTAATGAAAAACTGTTTTTT.

The chain links TRBV9 to TRBJ2-2; D is unresolved. This CDR3 has 15 amino acids. The germline CDR1 and CDR2 sequences are SGDLS and YYNGEE. Trimming removed 0 bases from V and 7 bases from J, with 13 bases in between. CDR3 in amino acids: CASSVVAETGGELFF. The CDR3 DNA reads as TGTGCCAGCAGCGTAGTAGCAGAGACGGGCGGGGAGCTGTTTTTT.

This chain connects TRBV6-4 to TRBJ1-2; 7 bases map to TRBD1. With 3 bases clipped from V and 8 bases from J, the junction kept 9 bases outside the gene matches. Germline V lookup: CDR1 MRHNA, CDR2 SNTAGT. The CDR3 length is 14 residues. The CDR3, as DNA: TGTGCCAGCAGTGAGCAGACAGGGAGCGGAGGCTACACCTTC. As protein: CASSEQTGSGGYTF.

V gene TRBV7-8 combines with J gene TRBJ1-2; the D is unclear. The V and J ends lost 3 bases and 7 bases respectively, with 9 bases between them. The CDR3 spans 12 residues. Germline V gene sequence: CDR1 SGHVS, CDR2 FQNEAQ. CDR3 sequence: CASSFPGSGYTF. CDR3 DNA sequence: TGTGCCAGCAGCTTCCCAGGCAGTGGCTACACCTTC.

The chain recombines TRBV7-6 with TRBJ1-3; no definite D call. Trimming took off 5 bases at V and 8 bases at J, with 10 bases between the two ends. From germline, CDR1 is SGHVS and CDR2 FNYEAQ. The CDR3 totals 12 residues. This chain's CDR3 is CASSIRGDTIYF. The CDR3, as DNA: TGTGCCAGCAGCATTAGAGGCGACACCATATATTTT. Full variable domain (remainder filled in from reference TRBV7-6 and TRBJ1-3): GAGVSQSPRYKVTKRGQDVALRCDPISGHVSLYWYRQALGQGPEFLTYFNYEAQQDKSGLPNDRFSAERPEGSISTLTIQRTEQRDSAMYRCASSIRGDTIYFGEGSWLTVV.

The rearrangement joins TRBV9 to TRBJ1-1; D is ambiguous. V gave up 5 bases and J gave up 7 bases, with 18 bases separating them. The CDR3 extends over 14 amino acids. CDR1 and CDR2 (germline): SGDLS, YYNGEE. CDR3 loop: CASSPTTGGHEAFF. CDR3 coding DNA: TGTGCCAGCAGTCCTACTACCGGTGGTCATGAAGCTTTCTTT.

This clone was detected once. The chain carries TRBV5-4 and TRBJ2-2; 8 positions agree with TRBD2. V shed 2 bases, J shed 4 bases, and the junction held 1 base outside the gene matches. Germline V gene lookup returns CDR1 SGHNT and CDR2 YYREEE (reference sequence). CDR3 length: 14 residues. The CDR3 DNA is TGTGCCAGCAGCTTAGGGACTAGCACCGGGGAGCTGTTTTTT. It is translated as CASSLGTSTGELFF.

The chain recombines TRBV24-1 with TRBJ1-2, with D hard to call. The V gene's germline CDR1 is KGHDR and CDR2 SFDVKD. This CDR3 region has 14 residues. V was clipped by 4 bases and J by 4 bases, with 12 bases between them. The CDR3 DNA is TGTGCCACCAGTGACCCGAAGGAGCCCTATGGCTACACCTTC. Protein: CATSDPKEPYGYTF.

This chain joins TRBV14 and TRBJ2-7, with TRBD1 matching over 12 bases. The CDR3 is 14 residues long. V shed 4 bases, J shed 7 bases, and the junction held 5 bases outside the gene matches. In germline, CDR1 is SGHDN, CDR2 FVKESK. The CDR3 DNA reads as TGTGCCAGCAGCCGGGACAGGGGGCGGTTTGAGCAGTACTTC. The encoded protein is CASSRDRGRFEQYF. Complete variable domain (other parts from reference TRBV14 and TRBJ2-7): EAGVTQFPSHSVIEKGQTVTLRCDPISGHDNLYWYRRVMGKEIKFLLHFVKESKQDESGMPNNRFLAERTGGTYSTLKVQPAELEDSGVYFCASSRDRGRFEQYFGPGTRLTVT.

Notes on this clone: Other DNA variants within this sample encode the same CDR3. The J gene is TRBJ1-5, the V gene TRBV6-5, with 10 bases matching TRBD1. The CDR3 length is 14 residues. Germline CDR1 is MNHEY and CDR2 is SVGAGI. The V gene end was trimmed by 6 bases and the J gene end by 6 bases; junction bases not matched to a gene: 5. The CDR3, as DNA: TGTGCCAGCAGAGGACAGGGGGGCGGTCAGCCCCAGCATTTT. This encodes CASRGQGGGQPQHF.